Below, 3 T cell receptor beta chains from the same sample are listed, as sequenced in a study of memory CD4+ T cells and cytomegalovirus serostatus. The sort gate was single viable CD3+CD4+CD8-CD45RO+ cells for memory CD4+ T cells. The data were produced by immunoSEQ multiplex PCR, yet TCRdb's version contains in-frame clones alone and is incomplete. The sample has about 56,000 clones; over 80% are singletons. Sequencing was done on a sample of memory CD4+ T cells from blood. The receptors were sampled from an adult in good health and CMV-seronegative.

This chain connects TRBV5-1 to TRBJ1-5; TRBD1 agrees at 8 bases. CDR3 length: 15 amino acids. Germline CDR1 and CDR2: SGHRS and YFSETQ. V dropped 4 bases and J dropped 5; count of bases not matched to a gene: 8. In DNA, the CDR3 is TGCGCCAGCAGCGCCTCGACAGGGGCGGATCAGCCCCAGCATTTT. Its protein product is CASSASTGADQPQHF.

This sequence joins TRBV5-1 and TRBJ2-7, with D perhaps matching TRBD1 (7 bases). The CDR3 loop spans 14 amino acids. Per the germline V gene, CDR1 is SGHRS and CDR2 is YFSETQ. V was cut by 2 bases and J by 2 bases, with 11 bases left in between. The DNA of the CDR3 is TGCGCCAGCAGCTTTCAGGGGGAGGCCTACGAGCAGTACTTC. Its protein is CASSFQGEAYEQYF.

The V gene is TRBV6-6, the J gene TRBJ2-3; weak D call: TRBD1 (6 bases). With 4 bases removed from V and 2 bases from J, the gap between germline ends came to 10 bases. The CDR3 has 14 residues. Germline V gene lookup returns CDR1 MNHNY and CDR2 SVGAGI (reference sequence). For the CDR3, the DNA is TGTGCCAGCAGTTCAGGGGAACCCACAGATACGCAGTATTTT. This gives the protein CASSSGEPTDTQYF.